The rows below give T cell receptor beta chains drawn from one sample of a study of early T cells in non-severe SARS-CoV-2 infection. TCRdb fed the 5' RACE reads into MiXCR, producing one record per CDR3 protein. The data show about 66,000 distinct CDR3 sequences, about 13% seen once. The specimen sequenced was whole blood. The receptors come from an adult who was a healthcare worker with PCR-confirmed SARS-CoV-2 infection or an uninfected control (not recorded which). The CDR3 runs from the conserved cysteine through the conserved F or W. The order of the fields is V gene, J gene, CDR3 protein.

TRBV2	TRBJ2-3	CASSEMANTQYF
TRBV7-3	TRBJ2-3	CASSQAGGGLDTQYF
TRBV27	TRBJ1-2	CASSLSNGQDYTF
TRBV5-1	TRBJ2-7	CASSLEGPGGYEQYF
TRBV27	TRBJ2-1	CASSPRQGSLVYNEQFF
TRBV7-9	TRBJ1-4	CASSLSGTVEKLFF
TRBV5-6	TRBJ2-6	CASSHNPDRVFAGANVLTF
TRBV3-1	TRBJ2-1	CASSLGLAGGQNEQFF
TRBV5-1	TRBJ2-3	CASSTGLASTDTQYF
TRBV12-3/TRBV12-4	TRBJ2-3	CASSLAELAGDADTQYF
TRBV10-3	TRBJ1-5	CAISEMNQPQHF
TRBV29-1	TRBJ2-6	CSVEGTGANVLTF
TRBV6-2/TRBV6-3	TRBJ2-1	CASSSGTSGRSYNEQFF
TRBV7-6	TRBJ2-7	CASSTPRGSGEQYF
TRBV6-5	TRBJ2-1	CASSYGTPAYNEQFF
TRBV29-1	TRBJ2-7	CSVVLGQYYEQYF
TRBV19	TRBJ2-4	CASSRTISREDIQYF
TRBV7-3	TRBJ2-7	CASSLIGGTNSYEQYF
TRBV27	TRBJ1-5	CASRSQSSNQPQHF
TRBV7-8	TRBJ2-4	CASSLVGSSGIQYF
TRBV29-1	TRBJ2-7	CSAWDTYEQYF
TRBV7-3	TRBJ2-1	CASSLTREREQFF
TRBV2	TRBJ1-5	CASRAQESSNQPQHF
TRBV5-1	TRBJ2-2	CASSPRLTGELFF